These T cell receptor beta chains were read from a single sample in a study of CD8 T cells in ankylosing spondylitis. TCRdb re-called the 5' RACE reads with MiXCR, one entry per CDR3 protein. The sample comprises 250,000 or so distinct CDR3 sequences, 24% of which are singletons, and over 0.55% rests with the top ten. The sample taken for sequencing was blood, either unsorted or a sorted T cell fraction (not recorded which). These receptors were taken from a male donor with ankylosing spondylitis or in good health (not recorded which). The CDR3 runs from the conserved cysteine through the conserved F or W. For some rows the clone size is stated as once, few or many, or as a class when expanded; others skip it.

len	abundance	v_gene	j_gene	CDR3aa
15	many	TRBV12-3/TRBV12-4	TRBJ1-2	CASSPRPEGRYGYTF
11	many	TRBV12-3/TRBV12-4	TRBJ2-5	CASSLEETQYF
14	-	TRBV20-1	TRBJ1-4	CSAGAKGQGEKLFF
14	-	TRBV20-1	TRBJ1-1	CSATQVGFRTEAFF
13	-	TRBV6-6	TRBJ1-3	CASSYSRYDTIYF
12	many	TRBV12-3/TRBV12-4	TRBJ2-5	CASSLRGETQYF
17	-	TRBV10-3	TRBJ2-2	CATTQMDGTGNTGELFF
11	-	TRBV20-1	TRBJ2-4	CSASSGDIQYF
17	many	TRBV7-3	TRBJ1-5	CASSSRDREAPNQPQHF
15	many	TRBV29-1	TRBJ2-7	CSANMPGQGAYEQYF
15	-	TRBV5-1	TRBJ2-7	CASSFSTGTGLEQYF
14	-	TRBV20-1	TRBJ2-3	CSASGGASTDTQYF
16	few	TRBV18	TRBJ2-7	CASSLLSRTGGHEQYF
14	-	TRBV24-1	TRBJ2-7	CATSEGRVPYEQYF
13	once	TRBV20-1	TRBJ2-2	CSAQKRGAGELFF
13	many	TRBV12-3/TRBV12-4	TRBJ2-5	CASSLRGRETQYF
15	few	TRBV12-3/TRBV12-4	TRBJ2-1	CASNSRGRPPGEQFF
14	-	TRBV5-4	TRBJ2-7	CASSPVGLAVEQYF
15	few	TRBV6-1	TRBJ2-6	CASSQRGAGANVLTF
14	-	TRBV10-3	TRBJ2-2	CATTGTANTGELFF
15	few	TRBV6-1	TRBJ2-7	CASRPQRTRSYEQYF
14	many	TRBV2	TRBJ2-3	CASGEASGTDTQYF
13	-	TRBV29-1	TRBJ1-1	CSVQGLMNTEAFF
16	many	TRBV10-3	TRBJ2-2	CAISRQGASNTGELFF
15	many	TRBV4-1	TRBJ1-4	CASSQVAGAGEKLFF
11	medium-sized	TRBV20-1	TRBJ2-5	CSSGAGETQYF
13	many	TRBV6-1	TRBJ1-1	CASTVGMNTEAFF
12	few	TRBV10-3	TRBJ2-3	CAISEGRDTQYF
14	many	TRBV5-1	TRBJ2-5	CASSFGTGEETQYF
14	few	TRBV5-5	TRBJ2-7	CASSLGQGKWEQYF
14	few	TRBV11-2	TRBJ2-1	CASSLVRGFNEQFF
13	-	TRBV10-3	TRBJ2-1	CAISFDIQNEQFF
19	-	TRBV15	TRBJ2-6	CATSSMTGQLLSGANVLTF
15	many	TRBV6-5	TRBJ2-5	CASSYRAGRGETQYF
12	-	TRBV20-1	TRBJ2-7	CSATSFRGEQYF
17	many	TRBV20-1	TRBJ2-5	CSARDGASGGEKETQYF
14	many	TRBV5-1	TRBJ2-5	CASSPDFPKETQYF
23	many	TRBV4-2	TRBJ2-3	CASSQDPGATRHERGPLTDTQYF
14	many	TRBV3-1	TRBJ2-1	CASSQPMGSNEQFF
13	few	TRBV29-1	TRBJ2-5	CSVDLPQQETQYF
16	-	TRBV11-3	TRBJ2-7	CASNPIRGQGPKMEYF
13	-	TRBV12-3/TRBV12-4	TRBJ2-3	CASTTGVVNTQYF
14	many	TRBV20-1	TRBJ1-6	CSARDRRGLGSLHF
15	-	TRBV4-2	TRBJ2-5	CASSQDGREVETQYF
14	many	TRBV28	TRBJ1-3	CASSAWDRRNTIYF
15	-	TRBV20-1	TRBJ1-5	CSARPGQGRNQPQHF
16	-	TRBV6-5	TRBJ2-7	CASSYSTGLAGGKQYF
14	-	TRBV20-1	TRBJ2-3	CSASVSPGADTQYF
14	-	TRBV15	TRBJ2-3	CATSRDQAPDTQYF
16	-	TRBV21-1	TRBJ2-1	CASSKDGPGHNNEQFF